This passage covers 21 T cell receptor beta chains from one sample sequenced in a study of T-cell reconstitution after alpha-beta-depleted transplantation in children. Unique molecular identifiers were incorporated when the TCRbeta library was constructed. MiXCR was run by TCRdb on the PCR reads, yielding one entry per CDR3 protein. In the table there are fewer than 550,000 distinct CDR3 sequences, over 9.5% of which are singletons. This specimen consisted of PBMCs, mostly from graft donor cells, obtained 180 days after TCRalphabeta/CD19-depleted stem cell transplant. These receptors were collected from a female patient younger than 10 who had a stem cell transplant for aplastic anemia, so the T cells may come from the graft donor.

This clonotype was recorded a few times. J is TRBJ2-6 and V is TRBV28; perhaps TRBD2 as D (5 bases). V lost 1 base to trimming and J lost 0 bases, with 10 bases between them. Germline assignment: CDR1 MDHEN and CDR2 SYDVKM. This CDR3 has 17 residues. The chain's CDR3 is CASSLSHGDSGANVLTF. The CDR3 nucleotides read TGTGCCAGCAGTTTATCCCACGGGGACTCTGGGGCCAACGTCCTGACTTTC.

The chain combines TRBV3-1 with TRBJ1-2; unclear D gene. This CDR3 contains 12 residues. Trimming removed 1 base from V and 7 bases from J, with 7 bases in between. In germline, CDR1 is LGHDT, CDR2 YNNKEL (reference sequence). CDR3 region: CASSQVKSGYTF. The CDR3, as DNA: TGTGCCAGCAGCCAAGTCAAGAGTGGCTACACCTTC.

The chain uses TRBV29-1 and TRBJ2-7, with D possibly TRBD1 on 6 matching bases. Germline lookup yields CDR1 SQVTM and CDR2 ANQGSEA. Trimming stripped 5 bases from V and 2 bases from J, with 25 bases between. This CDR3 has 17 residues. The CDR3 loop is CSVWGTDPPGHPYEQYF. The CDR3 DNA reads as TGCAGCGTTTGGGGGACGGATCCACCGGGACACCCCTACGAGCAGTACTTC.

This clonotype was counted ten times or more. The CDR3 is CASSQGITQTGRDIQYF. CDR3 sequence (DNA): TGCGCCAGCAGCCAAGGTATTACGCAAACCGGGCGAGACATTCAGTACTTC. V is TRBV4-3 and J is TRBJ2-4; no firm D call. The germline V gene encodes CDR1 LGHNA and CDR2 YSLEER. The CDR3 is made up of 17 amino acids. Deletions cut 1 base from V and 8 bases from J, with 21 bases between.

This clonotype was picked up many times. The chain recombines TRBV7-3 with TRBJ2-3; D is tentatively TRBD1 or TRBD2 (5 bases each). The length of the CDR3 is 16 residues. In germline, CDR1 is SGHTA, CDR2 FQGTGA. V lost 5 bases and J 1 base, leaving 16 bases between the germline ends. CDR3 in amino acids: CASSGRVRDRTDTQYF. In DNA, the CDR3 is TGTGCCAGCAGCGGCCGCGTCAGGGACCGCACAGATACGCAGTATTTT. The entire variable domain, with the rest obtained from reference TRBV7-3 and TRBJ2-3, is as follows: GAGVSQTPSNKVTEKGKYVELRCDPISGHTALYWYRQSLGQGPEFLIYFQGTGAADDSGLPNDRFFAVRPEGSVSTLKIQRTERGDSAVYLCASSGRVRDRTDTQYFGPGTRLTVL.

V and J are TRBV7-9 and TRBJ1-4; TRBD1 might be the D (5 bases). The CDR3 is 16 residues long. Trimming removed 2 bases at V and 1 base at J, with 11 bases between. Germline assignment: CDR1 SEHNR and CDR2 FQNEAQ (reference sequence). This CDR3 reads CASSLLGRLTNEKLFF. The DNA for the CDR3 is TGTGCCAGCAGCTTACTGGGACGACTAACTAATGAAAAACTGTTTTTT.

This chain joins TRBV6-1 and TRBJ2-7, with 9 positions matching TRBD2. Germline lookup yields CDR1 MNHNS and CDR2 SASEGT. Trimming took 4 bases from V and 4 from J; bases not matched to a gene: 5. This CDR3 has 14 amino acids. CDR3 in amino acids: CASSVRRGGYEQYF. Here the CDR3 DNA reads TGTGCCAGCAGTGTAAGGCGGGGGGGGTACGAGCAGTACTTC.

The chain employs TRBV12-3 or TRBV12-4 and TRBJ2-1, with D possibly matching TRBD2 (6 bases). Between the trimmed V and J ends, which lost 2 bases and 4 bases, there was a span of 12 bases. The CDR3 totals 15 residues. This chain's CDR3 is CASSLRRESYNEQFF. As DNA, the CDR3 is TGTGCCAGCAGTTTAAGGAGGGAGTCGTACAATGAGCAGTTCTTC.

Only a few counts were recorded for this clonotype. The chain uses TRBV12-3 or TRBV12-4 and TRBJ2-7; 9 bases map to TRBD1. The CDR3 sequence is 14 residues long. J was trimmed by 0 bases and V by 6 bases; bases with no gene match: 3. CDR3 region: CASSWDRVSYEQYF. CDR3 bases: TGTGCCAGCAGCTGGGACAGGGTCTCCTACGAGCAGTACTTC.

This clonotype was seen ten or more times. The V gene is TRBV7-9, the J gene TRBJ1-1; 10 positions match TRBD1. V was pared by 5 bases and J by 3 bases, with 6 bases of the junction left unmatched. This CDR3 contains 15 residues. The germline CDR1 and CDR2 sequences are SEHNR and FQNEAQ (reference sequence). The CDR3 loop is CASSVRDRGDTEAFF. CDR3 in DNA: TGTGCCAGCAGCGTCCGGGACAGGGGTGACACTGAAGCTTTCTTT.

This clonotype was counted a few times. This chain connects TRBV28 to TRBJ2-7; 14 bases map to TRBD2. The CDR3 length is 14 residues. Germline assignment: CDR1 MDHEN and CDR2 SYDVKM. V dropped 8 bases and J dropped 6; count of bases not matched to a gene: 6. CDR3 bases: TGTGCCAGCGAGGGGACTAGCGGGAGTGGCGAGCAGTACTTC. Translating gives CASEGTSGSGEQYF.

This clonotype has a handful of counts. The chain couples TRBV12-3 or TRBV12-4 to TRBJ2-5; 7 bases agree with TRBD2. V lost 6 bases and J lost 5; bases outside the gene matches: 15. CDR3 length equals 16 residues. Here the CDR3 DNA reads TGTGCCAGCAGCCCATCCAGCGGGAAGGGAGGGGAGACCCAGTACTTC. As protein: CASSPSSGKGGETQYF.

This clonotype was counted a few times. J is TRBJ2-5 and V is TRBV7-6; 7 nucleotides match TRBD2. V shed 7 bases and J 2 bases; nucleotides not matched to a gene: 13. This CDR3 spans 16 amino acids. Germline lookup yields CDR1 SGHVS and CDR2 FNYEAQ. Written as DNA, the CDR3 is TGTGCCAGCATCGCTTCAGTACTAGCGTCACAAGAGACCCAGTACTTC. This codes for CASIASVLASQETQYF.

The V and J genes are TRBV7-6 and TRBJ2-1, with TRBD2 matching 12 bases. Germline V gives CDR1 SGHVS, CDR2 FNYEAQ. Trimming took 1 base from V and 8 from J; bases not matched to a gene: 12. This CDR3 has 18 residues. The CDR3 bases are TGTGCCAGCAGCTTAGTTCCGGGACTAGCGGGCCGTGAGGATGAGCAGTTCTTC. This translates into CASSLVPGLAGREDEQFF.

This clonotype was observed at least ten times. The CDR3 loop reads CASSPAGPYEQYF. The CDR3 nucleotides read TGTGCCAGCTCCCCGGCAGGCCCCTACGAGCAGTACTTC. The chain couples TRBV2 to TRBJ2-7; unclear D gene. Germline V gene sequence: CDR1 SNHLY, CDR2 FYNNEI. CDR3 length: 13 amino acids. Trimming left V 8 bases short and J 2 bases short, with 13 bases between.

V is TRBV10-2 and J is TRBJ2-5; D might be TRBD1 or TRBD2, each matching 5 bases. CDR3 length equals 13 residues. CDR1 is WSHSY, CDR2 SAAADI, per germline. The V end lost 5 bases, the J end lost 7 bases, and 14 bases lay between the germline ends. The CDR3 sequence is CASSRDRLWTQYF. CDR3 nucleotide sequence: TGCGCCAGCAGTCGGGACCGCCTTTGGACCCAGTACTTC.

This clonotype was counted a few times. The chain has TRBV18 and TRBJ1-1, with 7 nucleotides matching TRBD1. The CDR3 runs to 15 residues. Germline V lookup: CDR1 KGHSH, CDR2 LQKENI. J was trimmed by 5 bases and V by 3 bases; bases with no gene match: 9. CDR3: CASSPQTGAGTEAFF. CDR3 nucleotides: TGTGCCAGCTCACCCCAAACAGGGGCCGGTACTGAAGCTTTCTTT.

This clonotype has a count of ten or more. The CDR3 region is CASSSVSGGSYNEQFF. The DNA for the CDR3 is TGTGCCAGCAGTTCCGTTAGCGGAGGTTCCTACAATGAGCAGTTCTTC. The chain uses TRBV12-3 or TRBV12-4 and TRBJ2-1; TRBD2 might be the D (6 bases). The CDR3 contains 16 residues. The V gene lost 4 bases and the J gene lost 1 base, with 14 bases spanning the gap.

This clonotype occurred a few times. The chain joins TRBV12-3 or TRBV12-4 to TRBJ1-1; D not certain. V was trimmed by 2 bases and J by 7 bases, leaving 11 bases between them. This CDR3 contains 13 residues. The CDR3 spells CASSLTRQFEAFF. CDR3 nucleotides: TGTGCCAGCAGTTTAACGAGGCAGTTTGAAGCTTTCTTT.

The CDR3 DNA reads as TGTGCCAGCAGCCCCCCGGGACTAGGCACCGGGGAGCTGTTTTTT. This gives the protein CASSPPGLGTGELFF. V gene TRBV7-9 combines with J gene TRBJ2-2, with 8 nucleotides matching TRBD2. Unmatched junction bases numbered 6, after V lost 5 bases and J lost 4 bases. CDR1 is SEHNR and CDR2 is FQNEAQ in the germline V gene (reference sequence). The CDR3 contains 15 residues.

The chain recombines TRBV20-1 with TRBJ2-1, with D hard to call. V lost 6 bases and J lost 7, with 10 bases in between. The CDR3 sequence is 11 residues long. Germline CDR1 DFQATT, CDR2 SNEGSKA (reference sequence). For the CDR3, the DNA is TGCAGTGCCTACGAGGTAAATGAGCAGTTCTTC. It encodes CSAYEVNEQFF.